This T cell receptor beta chain stems from a study of blood T cell repertoires in COVID-19. Study-wide context: The study drew acute and convalescent COVID-19 samples from the United States, Italy and Spain. The cDNA or gDNA used as material had been derived from T cells, B-cell-depleted T cells, or PBMCs.

In its sample, this clone was seen once. This CDR3 region has 13 residues. V lost 2 bases and J 5 bases, leaving 9 bases between the germline ends. Sequenced by immunoSEQ multiplex PCR; TCRdb stores in-frame clones only, minus some. Of more than 40,000 clones in the sample, approximately 89% were seen once. The J gene is TRBJ2-5, the V gene TRBV12-3 or TRBV12-4; a weak D match, TRBD2 (6 bases). The TCR was taken from a man between 60 and 75 years old with active or convalescent COVID-19. Sequencing was done on a sample of peripheral blood. CDR3: CASSLWGRETQYF. CDR3 bases: TGTGCCAGCAGTTTATGGGGGAGGGAGACCCAGTACTTC.